This T cell receptor (beta chain) originates from a study of STAT3 mutations in large granular lymphocyte leukemia (dated by TCRdb to between 2019 and 2020). Regarding the research as a whole: In roughly half of the longitudinally sequenced T-LGLL patients, canonical activating STAT3 mutations were detected. One or more immunosuppressive therapy regimens were given to more than half of T-LGLL patients, and hematologic response was seen in 40% of the treated patients. Patients with T-cell large granular lymphocyte leukemia underwent serial deep sequencing of TCRbeta CDR3 and STAT3 to reconstruct clonal hierarchy and dynamics. From an initial cohort of 207 LGL patients, roughly 20 representative T-LGLL cases were selected for longitudinal TCRbeta and STAT3 sequencing. A couple of patients with natural killer LGL leukemia were also sequenced longitudinally as controls within the study. For each patient, sequencing was performed at an average of around 4.2 time points, with a range of 2 to 8 samplings. Study-wide conclusions, independent of this receptor: Because no samples were available when a clone first appeared, clonal expansion had to be inferred from samplings taken at other points. Linking therapy response to changes in TCR clonal burden was complicated by variable intervals between samplings and by differing treatment regimens. At least one immunodominant TCRbeta clonotype was identified in every T-LGLL patient, and multiple immunodominant subclonotypes were identified in about half of the T-LGLL patients. In 6 of 18 patients, TCR clonotype switching occurred after therapy, and every newly emerging clone was STAT3 wild type. Several patients had a dominant TCR clone burden greater than the STAT3 mutant burden, which suggests that the STAT3 mutation arose secondarily within a clone that had already expanded. Persisting codominant clonotypes in some patients meant a small but highly pathogenic clone may have been missed.

From cysteine to phenylalanine, the CDR3 is 19 amino acids long. Of the read, only the CDR3 DNA is kept; its 57 bases are in frame from base 1. V loses 4 bases of germline sequence and J loses 7 bases, and the interval between the two ends is 27 bases. The germline V gene sets CDR1 to SGHRS and CDR2 to YFSETQ. TCRbeta libraries were sequenced on an Illumina MiSeq, averaging roughly 41,000 productive templates per sample. Multiplex PCR amplification was used to generate TCRbeta CDR3 libraries with the immunoSEQ assay. Per the source publication's procedure: Repertoire diversity was calculated as previously defined, and values close to 0 indicated extremely monoclonal samples. Entries here come from immuneACCESS through TCRdb and include only in-frame sequences with V and J called. Some clones fail to appear in such tables; in the studies checked, an unresolved V gene covers under half of the shortfall, and the cause of the remainder is unknown. For V, J and clone size, that table is used; D and trimming come from the DNA. This sample lists 7,000 to 9,500 clones; roughly four fifths were detected once. The ten most abundant clones make up roughly 25% of the sample.

The same DNA, extracted from blood mononuclear cells, served for both TCR sequencing and STAT3 sequencing. To note about this clone: The target of this receptor is not known. There are no base qualities to consult, and no much larger clone falls within one base.

Sequenced input: peripheral blood mononuclear cells. The TCR comes from a woman aged 40-49 years with T-cell large granular lymphocyte leukemia. Some clones in this sample may be carry-over from other donors' samples. The age is the age at diagnosis. The rearrangement combines TRBV5-1 with TRBJ1-6, with TRBD1 tentatively as D gene (6 bases match). The sequence in DNA is TGCGCCAGCAGCGAATCCGCAGGGGTCGGTGGTAATATGAATTCACCCCTCCACTTT. It specifies CASSESAGVGGNMNSPLHF.